This T cell receptor beta chain was obtained from a study of cytomegalovirus exposure and HLA in healthy donors. The study's findings and limits: Some TCR beta chains (around 180 of them) were listed as cytomegalovirus-associated.

This clone was picked up one time. No antigen is known for it. Its ends do not fully match the called genes, so a read error is possible. It was with 60 Vbeta and 13 Jbeta primers that the PCR ran. Sequencing was performed with immunoSEQ multiplex PCR; in TCRdb, only in-frame clones are kept and a portion is missing. Among about 170,000 clones listed, under 85% were seen once. CDR1 is SNHLY and CDR2 is FYNNEI in the germline V gene. The CDR3 is 11 amino acids. The chain has TRBV2 and TRBJ1-4; D is ambiguous. The sample taken for sequencing was PBMCs. The receptor comes from a female donor in good health and CMV-seronegative. The CDR3 nucleotides read TGTGCCAGCAGTGTTTCTCCCGTTCCGGTTTTT. Its translation is CASSVSPVPVF.